A single sample is the source of the 9 T cell receptor beta chains below, sequenced in a study of response to subunit inactivated influenza vaccine. TCRdb re-called the RT-PCR reads with MiXCR, one entry per CDR3 protein. The sample contains 710,000 or so distinct CDR3 sequences, about 15% of which appear only once. The material was PBMCs from blood, obtained 11 to 12 days after vaccination. The receptors derive from a man in his fifties or sixties who received an inactivated influenza vaccine.

This sequence joins TRBV20-1 and TRBJ2-3; D is perhaps TRBD2 (6 bases). The CDR3 length is 16 residues. V lost 4 bases and J 4 bases, leaving 21 bases between the germline ends. The germline V gene encodes CDR1 DFQATT and CDR2 SNEGSKA (reference sequence). CDR3 sequence: CSANDGSLWGADTQYF. The DNA of the CDR3 is TGCAGTGCTAACGACGGGTCTCTCTGGGGGGCAGATACGCAGTATTTT.

This clonotype came up a few times. The chain couples TRBV12-3 or TRBV12-4 to TRBJ1-3; D call uncertain. Trimming pared 5 bases from V and 4 bases from J, leaving 18 bases between. This CDR3 has 16 residues. CDR3 nucleotides: TGTGCCAGCAGTCCACTTTTGAGGGTACAAGGAAACACCATATATTTT. This gives the protein CASSPLLRVQGNTIYF.

The sample holds many counts of this clonotype. The chain combines TRBV29-1 with TRBJ1-2, with D perhaps TRBD1 (6 bases). CDR1 and CDR2 from the germline V gene are SQVTM and ANQGSEA. This CDR3 spans 13 amino acids. Trimming removed 2 bases at V and 5 bases at J, with 12 bases between. The chain's CDR3 is CSVELGADYGYTF. DNA for the CDR3: TGCAGCGTTGAACTGGGGGCGGATTATGGCTACACCTTC.

The rearrangement uses TRBV6-1 and TRBJ1-2; D is possibly TRBD1 (6 bases). Germline V CDR1 and CDR2: MNHNS, SASEGT. The V gene lost 4 bases and the J gene lost 7 bases, with 16 bases spanning the gap. This CDR3 region has 14 residues. CDR3 amino acids: CASSVAGEASGYTF. For the CDR3, the DNA is TGTGCCAGCAGTGTGGCAGGGGAGGCTAGTGGCTACACCTTC.

This clonotype was detected only a few times. The rearrangement links TRBV24-1 to TRBJ2-3; 9 bases agree with TRBD1. Trimming took 4 bases from V and 7 from J; bases not matched to a gene: 14. The CDR3 is 17 residues long. Germline CDR1 is KGHDR and CDR2 is SFDVKD. Here the CDR3 DNA reads TGTGCCACCAGTGAGCCGCCGGGACAGGGTGGACCCCATACGCAGTATTTT. Its translation: CATSEPPGQGGPHTQYF.

This sequence joins TRBV4-1 and TRBJ2-7; D may be TRBD1 (6 bases). CDR1 and CDR2 (germline): MGHRA, YSYEKL. Trimming took 1 base from V and 2 from J, leaving 12 bases between them. The CDR3 is made up of 15 amino acids. The CDR3, as DNA: TGCGCCAGCAGCCAAGGCCAGGGGCTTCCCTACGAGCAGTACTTC. Translation gives CASSQGQGLPYEQYF.

This clonotype was picked up many times. This chain's CDR3 is CATAQGARRNTEAFF. CDR3 nucleotides: TGTGCCACCGCGCAGGGGGCACGAAGGAACACTGAAGCTTTCTTT. This chain uses TRBV10-3 with TRBJ1-1; 8 nucleotides line up with TRBD1. Germline V gives CDR1 ENHRY, CDR2 SYGVKD. This CDR3 is built from 15 residues. Germline trimming cut 10 bases from V and 1 base from J; bases unmatched to any gene: 11.

This clonotype was recorded a few times. This chain links TRBV29-1 with TRBJ2-1; D not certain. CDR1 SQVTM and CDR2 ANQGSEA come from the germline V gene. This CDR3 spans 16 amino acids. V lost 2 bases and J 0 bases, leaving 14 bases between the germline ends. The CDR3 nucleotides are TGCAGCGTTGAACTCGCGGCAACGAGCTCCTACAATGAGCAGTTCTTC. Translated, it gives CSVELAATSSYNEQFF.

This clonotype has ten or more counts. The J gene is TRBJ2-2, the V gene TRBV27; tentatively, D is TRBD1 (6 bases). V lost 7 bases, J lost 6 bases, and 9 bases lay in between. The CDR3 covers 12 residues. Germline V gene data show CDR1 as MNHEY and CDR2 as SMNVEV (reference sequence). The CDR3 coding sequence is TGTGCCAGCACTAACAGGGCCGGGGAGCTGTTTTTT. This encodes CASTNRAGELFF.